The sequence of this T cell receptor beta chain was determined in a study of regulatory T cells in long-lasting Graves disease. General study results and limits: Preferential use of TRBV28, TRBJ1-2 and TRBJ2-5 was seen in persistent disease. More public clonotypes were shared by persistent patients (2,741) than by new patients (approximately 1,000).

The V gene end was trimmed by 1 base and the J gene end by 4 bases; junction bases not matched to a gene: 6. The CDR3 sequence is 16 residues long. iRepertoire HTBI primers and Arm-PCR of CDR3 regions built TCR beta libraries. From the multiplex PCR reads, TCRdb called clonotypes with MiXCR, one entry per CDR3 protein. The sample carries about 470,000 distinct CDR3 sequences, 20% to 25% recorded once. This clonotype was observed at least ten times. Its antigen is still unknown. The time point: persistent/refractory GD, antithyroid drugs over 5 years with positive TRAb. Generation of the TCR library employed RNA extracted from PBMCs. It was American Thyroid Association guidelines that determined Graves' disease diagnosis. Peripheral blood, at roughly 9 milliliters, went into EDTA tubes.

Sequenced here: peripheral blood mononuclear cells (PBMCs), sampled when the disease was refractory, from a patient treated with antithyroid drugs. The clonotype comes from a female donor with Graves disease. The rearrangement links TRBV12-3 or TRBV12-4 to TRBJ2-7, with 11 positions matching TRBD2. CDR3 DNA: TGTGCCAGCAGTTTAGAGGTAGCGGGAGGGCCGTACGAGCAGTACTTC. Translated: CASSLEVAGGPYEQYF.